This T cell receptor beta chain emerged from a study of T-cell reconstitution after alpha-beta-depleted transplantation in children. Findings of the study overall: Newly produced T cells mostly provided counts and TCRbeta diversity after one year, as hyperexpanded clones declined. After transplant, high TCRbeta diversity at day 60 in some patients arose from surviving recipient T cells and thymic progenitors. The origin of alpha-beta T cells about two months after transplant was reportedly several hundred expanded graft clones.

Molecular barcoding with unique molecular identifiers was used for the TCRbeta library. TCRdb re-called the PCR reads with MiXCR, one entry per CDR3 protein. The table has approximately 800,000 distinct CDR3 sequences, roughly 15% seen once. This clonotype was counted only a few times. Its target is unknown. The CDR3 is 15 residues long. The germline gives CDR1 MGHRA, CDR2 YSYEKL. V was pared by 1 base and J by 9 bases, with 5 bases of the junction left unmatched. The source of this sequence is a male patient younger than 18 who had a stem cell transplant for acute lymphoblastic leukemia, so the T cells may come from the graft donor. The source was PBMCs, mostly from graft donor cells, collected 360 days after TCRalphabeta/CD19-depleted stem cell transplant. The chain combines TRBV4-1 with TRBJ1-6, with 8 bases matching TRBD1. DNA of the CDR3: TGCGCCAGCAGCCAAGGGGACAGGCAGTCTTCACCCCTCCACTTT. This translates into CASSQGDRQSSPLHF.